Below, 32 T cell receptor beta chains from the same sample are listed, as sequenced in a study of CD8+ T cells in alopecia areata. The sample's treatment: oral pan-JAK inhibitor, 5-10 mg twice daily. cDNA serving as the sequencing template came from extracted, reverse transcribed RNA. Sequenced by immunoSEQ multiplex PCR; TCRdb stores in-frame clones only, minus some. The data hold over 150,000 clones, with roughly 60% observed a single time. Here the sequenced sample was CD4+ T cells sorted from blood, taken at week 24, from a patient treated with tofacitinib. The receptors originated from a human donor with alopecia areata.

The V call is TRBV9, the J call TRBJ2-1, with 10 bases lining up with TRBD1. Germline assignment: CDR1 SGDLS and CDR2 YYNGEE. The CDR3 is made up of 15 amino acids. Losses at the gene ends were 3 bases for V and 8 bases for J; bases not matched to a gene: 8. CDR3 region: CASSGATGTGDEQFF. CDR3 in DNA: TGTGCCAGCAGCGGGGCAACCGGGACAGGGGATGAGCAGTTCTTC.

V gene TRBV15 combines with J gene TRBJ2-1; TRBD1 is a possible D gene (5 bases). This CDR3 contains 13 residues. Trimming took off 5 bases at V and 6 bases at J, with 11 bases between the two ends. Per the germline V gene, CDR1 is LNHNV and CDR2 is YYDKDF (reference sequence). The CDR3: CATSGRVGNEQFF. As DNA, the CDR3 is TGTGCCACCAGCGGCAGGGTAGGCAATGAGCAGTTCTTC.

The chain couples TRBV6-6 to TRBJ2-7; D is tentatively TRBD1 or TRBD2 (6 bases each). The germline V gene has CDR1 MNHNY and CDR2 SVGAGI (reference sequence). Deletions cut 8 bases from V and 2 bases from J, with 13 bases between. The CDR3 has 13 residues. This chain's CDR3 is CASRGTPPYEQYF. CDR3 coding DNA: TGTGCCAGCCGCGGGACACCCCCCTACGAGCAGTACTTC.

The chain uses TRBV6-5 and TRBJ1-5, with TRBD1 matching over 9 bases. The V gene end was trimmed by 6 bases and the J gene end by 3 bases; junction bases not matched to a gene: 6. The germline CDR1 and CDR2 sequences are MNHEY and SVGAGI. This CDR3 region has 15 residues. This CDR3 reads CASSWGQGFNQPQHF. CDR3 in DNA: TGTGCCAGCAGCTGGGGACAGGGCTTCAATCAGCCCCAGCATTTT.

J is TRBJ1-3 and V is TRBV7-9; tentative D call: TRBD1 (5 bases). Trimming cost V 3 bases and J 0 bases, with 12 bases left between them. From germline, CDR1 is SEHNR and CDR2 FQNEAQ (reference sequence). The CDR3 loop spans 16 amino acids. The DNA for the CDR3 is TGTGCCAGCAGCTTCTCTCCACAGGACTCTGGAAACACCATATATTTT. It translates to CASSFSPQDSGNTIYF.

The chain has TRBV9 and TRBJ2-5; unclear D gene. The germline gives CDR1 SGDLS, CDR2 YYNGEE. This CDR3 has 13 amino acids. The V end was cut by 1 base, the J end by 3 bases, with 7 bases between. The CDR3 reads CASSVLAEETQYF. Here the CDR3 DNA reads TGTGCCAGCAGCGTACTGGCAGAAGAGACCCAGTACTTC.

The chain employs TRBV4-1 and TRBJ1-3; 9 nucleotides match TRBD1. The germline CDR1 and CDR2 sequences are MGHRA and YSYEKL. The length of the CDR3 is 16 residues. The V gene end was trimmed by 3 bases and the J gene end by 8 bases; junction bases not matched to a gene: 11. CDR3 DNA sequence: TGCGCCAGCAGCCAGGATACTACAGGGGGCGCGGACACCATATATTTT. Protein sequence: CASSQDTTGGADTIYF.

The V call is TRBV15, the J call TRBJ1-5; D perhaps matches TRBD1 (6 bases). The CDR3 covers 13 residues. Germline V gene lookup returns CDR1 LNHNV and CDR2 YYDKDF (reference sequence). V lost 1 base, J lost 9 bases, and 10 bases lay in between. CDR3 sequence: CATSRGTGRPQHF. As DNA, the CDR3 is TGTGCCACCAGCAGAGGCACAGGGCGGCCCCAGCATTTT.

This clone was counted once. J is TRBJ1-1 and V is TRBV29-1, with a possible D match to TRBD1 (5 bases). From germline, CDR1 is SQVTM and CDR2 ANQGSEA. With 6 bases removed from V and 1 base from J, the gap between germline ends came to 15 bases. There are 14 residues in the CDR3. The CDR3 DNA follows: TGCAGCGTGGGCGCTCGGGGCCGGAACACTGAAGCTTTCTTT. This translates into CSVGARGRNTEAFF.

This clone was detected only once. CDR3 nucleotides: TGTGCCAGCAGTTACGGAGATCAGGGACGAGAGACCCAGTACTTC. It encodes CASSYGDQGRETQYF. The chain recombines TRBV6-5 with TRBJ2-5; either TRBD1 or TRBD2 may fit D (5 bases each). Germline V CDR1 and CDR2: MNHEY, SVGAGI. Between the trimmed V and J ends, which lost 2 bases and 4 bases, there was a span of 14 bases. CDR3 length: 15 residues.

The V and J genes are TRBV4-1 and TRBJ2-7, with D possibly being TRBD1 (6 bases). The V gene lost 6 bases and the J gene lost 6 bases, with 12 bases spanning the gap. The CDR3 sequence is 12 residues long. Germline V gives CDR1 MGHRA, CDR2 YSYEKL. The CDR3 DNA follows: TGCGCCAGCAGAAACAGGGTGGGCGAGCAGTACTTC. Its translation is CASRNRVGEQYF.

The chain links TRBV14 to TRBJ2-5; D is possibly TRBD2 (5 bases). In germline, CDR1 is SGHDN, CDR2 FVKESK. The ends were cut back, 2 bases at V and 5 bases at J, with 15 bases in the middle. The CDR3 runs 15 residues. The DNA of the CDR3 is TGTGCCAGCAGCCAATTGGCGGGCCCGAGGGAGACCCAGTACTTC. Its protein product is CASSQLAGPRETQYF. The variable domain in full, with the rest retrieved from reference TRBV14 and TRBJ2-5, is EAGVTQFPSHSVIEKGQTVTLRCDPISGHDNLYWYRRVMGKEIKFLLHFVKESKQDESGMPNNRFLAERTGGTYSTLKVQPAELEDSGVYFCASSQLAGPRETQYFGPGTRLLVL.

The chain carries TRBV5-1 and TRBJ2-7; 7 bases are shared with TRBD2. The CDR3 covers 14 residues. The ends lost 4 bases at V and 2 bases at J; junction bases unmatched: 6. The germline gives CDR1 SGHRS, CDR2 YFSETQ. Written as DNA, the CDR3 is TGCGCCAGCAGCCTAGGACTAGTCCCCTACGAGCAGTACTTC. Translation: CASSLGLVPYEQYF.

This clone turned up a few times. The J gene is TRBJ1-2, the V gene TRBV29-1; 7 bases match TRBD1. V lost 6 bases, J lost 2 bases, and 6 bases stayed unmatched. Germline V lookup: CDR1 SQVTM, CDR2 ANQGSEA. This CDR3 has 13 amino acids. The CDR3: CSVRRDSNYGYTF. In nucleotides, the CDR3 is TGCAGCGTCCGCCGGGACAGCAACTATGGCTACACCTTC.

In this sample, this clone turned up a few times. V and J are TRBV27 and TRBJ2-5, with 12 bases identical to TRBD2. The CDR3 covers 18 residues. V shed 5 bases, J shed 3 bases, and the junction held 13 bases outside the gene matches. Germline values: CDR1 MNHEY, CDR2 SMNVEV (reference sequence). The CDR3 coding sequence is TGTGCCAGCAGTCCGCTAGCGGGGGGGCCTTACCATGAAGAGACCCAGTACTTC. Encoded protein: CASSPLAGGPYHEETQYF.

V and J are TRBV7-8 and TRBJ2-1; no clear D gene. V dropped 3 bases and J dropped 5 bases, with 5 bases sitting between them. From germline, CDR1 is SGHVS and CDR2 FQNEAQ. The CDR3 sequence is 12 residues long. The CDR3 loop is CASSLVHNEQFF. The DNA of the CDR3 is TGTGCCAGCAGCTTGGTCCACAATGAGCAGTTCTTC.

This clone has just a few counts. The rearrangement links TRBV29-1 to TRBJ1-2; D is unclear. CDR3 length equals 12 residues. Germline CDR1 SQVTM, CDR2 ANQGSEA. Between the trimmed V and J ends, which lost 6 bases and 1 base, there was a span of 9 bases. CDR3 region: CSVAGINYGYTF. CDR3 nucleotide sequence: TGCAGCGTGGCCGGTATTAACTATGGCTACACCTTC. The full variable domain, its missing parts supplied by reference TRBV29-1 and TRBJ1-2, is SAVISQKPSRDICQRGTSLTIQCQVDSQVTMMFWYRQQPGQSLTLIATANQGSEATYESGFVIDKFPISRPNLTFSTLTVSNMSPEDSSIYLCSVAGINYGYTFGSGTRLTVV.

The chain employs TRBV29-1 and TRBJ2-6; no definite D call. Deletions cut 6 bases from V and 2 bases from J, with 11 bases between. Germline CDR1 SQVTM, CDR2 ANQGSEA. CDR3 length: 14 amino acids. The CDR3 DNA reads as TGCAGCGTGGCCTTTGGGGCTGGGGCCAACGTCCTGACTTTC. Translated, it gives CSVAFGAGANVLTF. The whole variable domain, filled in from reference TRBV29-1 and TRBJ2-6, reads SAVISQKPSRDICQRGTSLTIQCQVDSQVTMMFWYRQQPGQSLTLIATANQGSEATYESGFVIDKFPISRPNLTFSTLTVSNMSPEDSSIYLCSVAFGAGANVLTFGAGSRLTVL.

The V and J genes are TRBV7-9 and TRBJ1-2; D is unclear. Deletions cut 6 bases from V and 3 bases from J, with 14 bases between. There are 14 residues in the CDR3. CDR1 is SEHNR, CDR2 FQNEAQ, per germline (reference sequence). The DNA for the CDR3 is TGTGCCAGCAGTCGAGGAGGCAGCGACTATGGCTACACCTTC. This encodes CASSRGGSDYGYTF. Complete variable domain (other parts from reference TRBV7-9 and TRBJ1-2): DTGVSQNPRHKITKRGQNVTFRCDPISEHNRLYWYRQTLGQGPEFLTYFQNEAQLEKSRLLSDRFSAERPKGSFSTLEIQRTEQGDSAMYLCASSRGGSDYGYTFGSGTRLTVV.

This chain uses TRBV20-1 with TRBJ2-1; tentative D call: TRBD2 (6 bases). Germline values: CDR1 DFQATT, CDR2 SNEGSKA (reference sequence). The length of the CDR3 is 11 residues. V was shortened by 3 bases and J by 10 bases, with 10 bases between the two germline ends. CDR3 sequence (DNA): TGCAGTGCTAGGCTTCGGGGGGAGCAGTTCTTC. Its translation: CSARLRGEQFF.

This clone has only a few counts. J is TRBJ1-2 and V is TRBV5-6; 10 nucleotides match TRBD1. Losses at the gene ends were 3 bases for V and 8 bases for J; bases not matched to a gene: 4. The CDR3 contains 13 residues. The germline gives CDR1 SGHDT, CDR2 YYEEEE. This CDR3 reads CASSYDRGLGYTF. The CDR3 nucleotides are TGTGCCAGCAGCTATGACAGGGGGCTGGGCTACACCTTC.

The chain couples TRBV29-1 to TRBJ2-1, with D perhaps matching TRBD1 or TRBD2 (6 bases each). Trimming took off 4 bases at V and 5 bases at J, with 21 bases between the two ends. In germline, CDR1 is SQVTM, CDR2 ANQGSEA. This CDR3 is built from 16 residues. The CDR3 here is CSVGPEGGGTDNEQFF. The DNA for the CDR3 is TGCAGCGTTGGACCCGAAGGAGGGGGTACCGACAATGAGCAGTTCTTC.

The chain carries TRBV5-6 and TRBJ2-7, with 9 positions matching TRBD1. There are 16 residues in the CDR3. After removal of 5 bases from V and 5 bases from J, the junction contained 14 bases not matched to a gene. Germline V gene data show CDR1 as SGHDT and CDR2 as YYEEEE. The CDR3 DNA sequence: TGTGCCAGCAGTCGGAGGACCGGGACAGGGAATCACGAGCAGTACTTC. Its protein product is CASSRRTGTGNHEQYF.

V usage is TRBV30 and J usage is TRBJ2-7; D is possibly TRBD1 (5 bases). Germline values: CDR1 GTSNPN, CDR2 SVGIG (reference sequence). This CDR3 spans 11 amino acids. The V end was cut by 2 bases, the J end by 4 bases, with 6 bases between. CDR3 loop: CAWSKGYEQYF. In DNA, the CDR3 is TGTGCCTGGAGTAAGGGGTACGAGCAGTACTTC.

This clone was seen more than once but under ten times. The chain is built from TRBV29-1 and TRBJ1-5, with TRBD1 as a possible D gene (5 bases). The V and J ends lost 5 bases and 2 bases respectively, with 10 bases between them. There are 13 residues in the CDR3. Germline CDR1 SQVTM, CDR2 ANQGSEA. The CDR3 here is CSVSQGGNQPQHF. The CDR3 DNA sequence: TGCAGCGTTAGTCAGGGTGGCAATCAGCCCCAGCATTTT.

The J gene is TRBJ2-1, the V gene TRBV30; the match to TRBD1 covers 11 bases. With 3 bases clipped from V and 9 bases from J, the junction kept 13 bases outside the gene matches. Germline V gene lookup returns CDR1 GTSNPN and CDR2 SVGIG (reference sequence). The CDR3 runs to 16 residues. Written as DNA, the CDR3 is TGTGCCTGGAGGAGGCGGACAGGGGGCGCACAAGGTGAGCAGTTCTTC. Its protein is CAWRRRTGGAQGEQFF.

V usage is TRBV15 and J usage is TRBJ1-1; D is undetermined. Trimming stripped 0 bases from V and 7 bases from J, with 12 bases between. Germline V gene sequence: CDR1 LNHNV, CDR2 YYDKDF (reference sequence). The CDR3 extends over 14 amino acids. CDR3 nucleotide sequence: TGTGCCACCAGCAGAGAGGCGCAGGCAGATGAAGCTTTCTTT. The encoded protein is CATSREAQADEAFF.

The rearrangement uses TRBV30 and TRBJ1-2, with D unresolved. Per the germline V gene, CDR1 is GTSNPN and CDR2 is SVGIG (reference sequence). Trimming removed 2 bases from V and 8 bases from J, with 12 bases in between. CDR3 length equals 12 residues. The CDR3 sequence is CAWSRVRSGYTF. CDR3 in DNA: TGTGCCTGGAGTAGGGTCCGCTCGGGCTACACCTTC. Full variable domain (rest looked up from reference TRBV30 and TRBJ1-2): SQTIHQWPATLVQPVGSPLSLECTVEGTSNPNLYWYRQAAGRGLQLLFYSVGIGQISSEVPQNLSASRPQDRQFILSSKKLLLSDSGFYLCAWSRVRSGYTFGSGTRLTVV.

The rearrangement links TRBV6-1 to TRBJ1-1, with no clear D. Trimming cost V 2 bases and J 3 bases, with 16 bases left between them. This CDR3 contains 16 residues. Germline lookup yields CDR1 MNHNS and CDR2 SASEGT. The CDR3 sequence is CASSELGVGRYTEAFF. DNA of the CDR3: TGTGCCAGCAGTGAATTAGGTGTGGGGAGGTACACTGAAGCTTTCTTT.

The V and J genes are TRBV27 and TRBJ2-7, with TRBD2 as a possible D gene (6 bases). The germline V and J ends were trimmed by 5 bases and 2 bases, with 13 bases remaining between them. This CDR3 spans 14 amino acids. Germline CDR1 is MNHEY and CDR2 is SMNVEV (reference sequence). The CDR3 protein is CASSLLGLPYEQYF. CDR3 in DNA: TGTGCCAGCAGTCTCCTGGGACTCCCCTACGAGCAGTACTTC.

This chain links TRBV5-4 with TRBJ1-5, with 7 bases that match TRBD1. CDR1 is SGHNT and CDR2 is YYREEE in the germline V gene (reference sequence). CDR3 length: 16 amino acids. The trim removed 4 bases at V and 3 bases at J, leaving 10 bases unmatched. The CDR3 region has the DNA TGTGCCAGCAGCGACAGGGACAGCGGAGTCAATCAGCCCCAGCATTTT. As protein: CASSDRDSGVNQPQHF.

The J gene is TRBJ2-3, the V gene TRBV28; 8 bases agree with TRBD1. The CDR3 is made up of 14 amino acids. Germline CDR1 and CDR2: MDHEN and SYDVKM. Trimming at V came to 7 bases and at J to 7 bases, leaving 10 bases not matched to a gene. DNA for the CDR3: TGTGCCAGCAAACCTGACAGGGGCTTTTATACGCAGTATTTT. It specifies CASKPDRGFYTQYF.